The sequence of this TCR beta chain was determined in a study of shared clonotypes between healthy human individuals. Clones were read by immunoSEQ multiplex PCR, and TCRdb kept only the in-frame ones, dropping some. Among about 600,000 clones listed, about 98% were seen once. General study results and limits: Sequencing depth was expected to affect clonotype sharing among donors.

Losses at the gene ends were 0 bases for V and 4 bases for J; bases not matched to a gene: 10. This CDR3 is 17 amino acids long. Germline V CDR1 and CDR2: SGHDT, YYEEEE. Terminally differentiated effector memory CD45RA+ cells were excluded by CCR7 positive selection of CD45RO-negative cells. This clone showed up just a few times. Its antigen is undetermined. The TCR was taken from a man younger than 45 in good health. Sequenced sample: naive CD8+ T cells sorted from blood. The rearrangement uses TRBV5-6 and TRBJ2-1, with TRBD2 matching 7 bases. CDR3 nucleotide sequence: TGTGCCAGCAGCTTGGCCAGAAGACTAGCAGTATACAATGAGCAGTTCTTC. Translated: CASSLARRLAVYNEQFF.